This entry lists 26 T cell receptor beta chains sequenced from one sample in a study of cytotoxic CD8 clonotypes in ibrutinib-treated CLL. Some clones are missing from TCRdb's copy, which holds only in-frame ones; the method was immunoSEQ multiplex PCR. The profile shows 65,000 to 95,000 clones, 86% of them singletons. The sequenced sample was PBMCs, obtained before ibrutinib treatment. The receptors were gathered from a human donor with chronic lymphocytic leukemia.

The chain has TRBV6-5 and TRBJ1-2, with D tentatively TRBD1 (5 bases). CDR1 is MNHEY and CDR2 is SVGAGI in the germline V gene. The CDR3 runs 12 residues. Deletions cut 6 bases from V and 4 bases from J, with 9 bases between. The CDR3 DNA sequence: TGTGCCAGCAGCGGGGGGGTCTATGGCTACACCTTC. Its translation is CASSGGVYGYTF.

The chain joins TRBV2 to TRBJ1-5; maybe TRBD1 (5 bases). V was clipped by 4 bases and J by 4 bases, with 20 bases between them. The CDR3 consists of 17 residues. Germline V CDR1 and CDR2: SNHLY, FYNNEI. The CDR3 is CASSVPRGGAPNQPQHF. The CDR3 nucleotides read TGTGCCAGCAGTGTTCCACGGGGAGGGGCCCCAAATCAGCCCCAGCATTTT.

V gene TRBV30 combines with J gene TRBJ2-1; the D is unclear. Germline V lookup: CDR1 GTSNPN, CDR2 SVGIG (reference sequence). The length of the CDR3 is 12 residues. The V and J ends lost 4 bases and 4 bases respectively, with 8 bases between them. The CDR3 DNA is TGTGCCTGGACTACTTTTTACAATGAGCAGTTCTTC. Translated, it gives CAWTTFYNEQFF.

The genes are TRBV14 and TRBJ2-1, with D possibly being TRBD2 (6 bases). This CDR3 has 15 residues. V gave up 0 bases and J gave up 6 bases, with 12 bases separating them. Germline CDR1 reads SGHDN; CDR2 reads FVKESK. CDR3 in amino acids: CASSQEAGRGNEQFF. CDR3 DNA: TGTGCCAGCAGCCAAGAGGCGGGAAGGGGCAATGAGCAGTTCTTC.

This clone appeared a few times. The chain couples TRBV9 to TRBJ2-3; no clear D. The V end was cut by 3 bases, the J end by 2 bases, with 1 base between. Germline CDR1 reads SGDLS; CDR2 reads YYNGEE. The CDR3 is made up of 11 amino acids. The CDR3 nucleotides read TGTGCCAGCAGCGCCACAGATACGCAGTATTTT. Its protein product is CASSATDTQYF.

The chain joins TRBV6-5 to TRBJ2-7, with 7 nucleotides matching TRBD2. Germline V gene data show CDR1 as MNHEY and CDR2 as SVGAGI. With V trimmed by 6 bases and J by 4 bases, 12 bases remained unmatched. CDR3 length: 15 residues. The CDR3 loop is CASRSLAESQYEQYF. CDR3 DNA: TGTGCCAGCAGGTCGCTAGCGGAAAGCCAGTACGAGCAGTACTTC.

The chain recombines TRBV6-1 with TRBJ2-5; TRBD2 matches at 13 bases. J was trimmed by 5 bases and V by 0 bases; bases with no gene match: 9. Germline CDR1 reads MNHNS; CDR2 reads SASEGT. This CDR3 is built from 18 residues. For the CDR3, the DNA is TGTGCCAGCAGTGAAGCCTGGACTAGCGGGAGTCCGGGGGAGACCCAGTACTTC. This gives the protein CASSEAWTSGSPGETQYF.

The chain carries TRBV27 and TRBJ2-1; 9 nucleotides match TRBD1. Trimming took 6 bases from V and 7 from J; bases not matched to a gene: 13. From germline, CDR1 is MNHEY and CDR2 SMNVEV (reference sequence). CDR3 length: 16 residues. The CDR3: CASRGGDRVTENEQFF. The CDR3 region has the DNA TGTGCCAGCAGGGGGGGGGACAGGGTGACCGAAAATGAGCAGTTCTTC.

V usage is TRBV5-4 and J usage is TRBJ1-2; 10 bases fit TRBD1. Germline trimming cut 5 bases from V and 6 bases from J; bases unmatched to any gene: 19. Germline V CDR1 and CDR2: SGHNT, YYREEE (reference sequence). This CDR3 contains 18 residues. CDR3 in amino acids: CASSMGRDRGRNSHGYTF. DNA of the CDR3: TGTGCCAGCAGTATGGGGCGAGACAGGGGGCGCAACAGCCATGGCTACACCTTC. The whole variable domain, filled in from reference TRBV5-4 and TRBJ1-2, reads ETGVTQSPTHLIKTRGQQVTLRCSSQSGHNTVSWYQQALGQGPQFIFQYYREEENGRGNFPPRFSGLQFPNYSSELNVNALELDDSALYLCASSMGRDRGRNSHGYTFGSGTRLTVV.

The chain links TRBV27 to TRBJ2-5; 11 positions agree with TRBD1. J was trimmed by 6 bases and V by 3 bases; bases with no gene match: 6. CDR3 size: 15 residues. Germline CDR1 MNHEY, CDR2 SMNVEV (reference sequence). The CDR3 sequence: CASSFWTGGEKTQYF. As DNA, the CDR3 is TGTGCCAGCAGTTTTTGGACAGGGGGCGAAAAGACCCAGTACTTC.

This clone has only one observation. The chain employs TRBV14 and TRBJ2-3; 12 positions match TRBD2. The CDR3 consists of 16 residues. V shed 5 bases, J shed 3 bases, and the junction held 6 bases outside the gene matches. Germline lookup yields CDR1 SGHDN and CDR2 FVKESK. The CDR3 DNA is TGTGCCAGCAGCATCCTAGCGGGAGGGGATACAGATACGCAGTATTTT. It specifies CASSILAGGDTDTQYF.

V is TRBV27 and J is TRBJ2-3; D is uncertain. The CDR3 contains 14 residues. V lost 2 bases and J 2 bases, leaving 8 bases between the germline ends. CDR1 is MNHEY and CDR2 is SMNVEV in the germline V gene (reference sequence). In DNA form, the CDR3 reads TGTGCCAGCAGTTTACGACATACCACAGATACGCAGTATTTT. Encoded protein: CASSLRHTTDTQYF.

The J gene is TRBJ1-5, the V gene TRBV28; D remains ambiguous. Germline V gives CDR1 MDHEN, CDR2 SYDVKM. The CDR3 is 13 residues long. Between the trimmed V and J ends, which lost 3 bases and 4 bases, there was a span of 7 bases. The CDR3 reads CASSLAANQPQHF. As DNA, the CDR3 is TGTGCCAGCAGTTTGGCGGCTAATCAGCCCCAGCATTTT.

V gene TRBV10-3 combines with J gene TRBJ2-3; 13 nucleotides match TRBD2. The germline V gene encodes CDR1 ENHRY and CDR2 SYGVKD. V shed 0 bases, J shed 4 bases, and the junction held 1 base outside the gene matches. The CDR3 extends over 16 amino acids. The CDR3 reads CAISESGLAGADTQYF. CDR3 nucleotides: TGTGCCATCAGTGAGTCCGGACTAGCGGGAGCAGATACGCAGTATTTT.

The chain uses TRBV30 and TRBJ1-2; no clear D. The germline CDR1 and CDR2 sequences are GTSNPN and SVGIG (reference sequence). The V end was cut by 2 bases, the J end by 3 bases, with 13 bases between. CDR3 length: 14 amino acids. This CDR3 is CAWSRRAQDYGYTF. CDR3 in DNA: TGTGCCTGGAGTCGGAGAGCCCAAGACTATGGCTACACCTTC.

The chain is built from TRBV29-1 and TRBJ2-7, with 8 bases aligning to TRBD2. Germline CDR1 reads SQVTM; CDR2 reads ANQGSEA. The CDR3 totals 13 residues. Trimming took 3 bases from V and 7 from J; bases not matched to a gene: 8. CDR3 residues: CSVDRAGAGEQYF. The CDR3 bases are TGCAGCGTTGATAGAGCGGGAGCTGGGGAGCAGTACTTC.

The J gene is TRBJ1-1, the V gene TRBV11-3; tentatively, D is TRBD1 (6 bases). Germline values: CDR1 SGHNT, CDR2 YENEEA. The CDR3 extends over 15 amino acids. V lost 1 base and J 5 bases, leaving 14 bases between the germline ends. This chain's CDR3 is CASSLVGGRGTEAFF. The CDR3 DNA reads TGTGCCAGCAGCTTAGTAGGGGGTAGAGGGACTGAAGCTTTCTTT.

In this sample, this clone is medium-sized. The CDR3 loop is CASRQRTNEKLFF. The CDR3 DNA sequence: TGTGCCAGCAGGCAACGGACTAATGAAAAACTGTTTTTT. V is TRBV6-1 and J is TRBJ1-4; D uncertain. Between the trimmed V and J ends, which lost 6 bases and 2 bases, there was a span of 7 bases. The CDR3 is made up of 13 amino acids. Germline CDR1 and CDR2: MNHNS and SASEGT.

V and J are TRBV5-4 and TRBJ2-7, with 7 bases that match TRBD1. Per the germline V gene, CDR1 is SGHNT and CDR2 is YYREEE (reference sequence). Losses at the gene ends were 0 bases for V and 3 bases for J; bases not matched to a gene: 6. The CDR3 has 15 amino acids. CDR3: CASSLGTGDVYEQYF. CDR3 coding DNA: TGTGCCAGCAGCTTGGGGACAGGAGACGTCTACGAGCAGTACTTC.

The chain combines TRBV25-1 with TRBJ2-3, with unresolved D. V was pared by 7 bases and J by 7 bases, with 9 bases between. The germline CDR1 and CDR2 sequences are MGHDK and SYGVNS. CDR3 size: 11 residues. CDR3: CASTFGNTQYF. As DNA, the CDR3 is TGTGCCAGCACATTCGGAAATACGCAGTATTTT. The full variable domain, in which reference TRBV25-1 and TRBJ2-3 provide the parts outside the CDR3, is EADIYQTPRYLVIGTGKKITLECSQTMGHDKMYWYQQDPGMELHLIHYSYGVNSTEKGDLSSESTVSRIRTEHFPLTLESARPSHTSQYLCASTFGNTQYFGPGTRLTVL.

The rearrangement links TRBV7-2 to TRBJ1-1; possible D gene TRBD1, 6 bases. The CDR3 covers 13 residues. CDR1 and CDR2 (germline): SGHTA, FQGNSA. V lost 8 bases and J 1 base, leaving 11 bases between the germline ends. The CDR3 bases are TGTGCCAGCTCCGGACAGACGAACACTGAAGCTTTCTTT. Amino acid sequence: CASSGQTNTEAFF.

CDR3 sequence: CAISEDRNNQPQHF. CDR3 coding DNA: TGTGCCATCAGTGAAGACAGAAACAATCAGCCCCAGCATTTT. V is TRBV10-3 and J is TRBJ1-5, with D tentatively TRBD1 (5 bases). V shed 3 bases and J shed 3 bases, with 9 bases lying between them. This CDR3 comprises 14 residues. Germline V gives CDR1 ENHRY, CDR2 SYGVKD.

The chain joins TRBV19 to TRBJ1-3, with TRBD1 identical over 9 bases. V lost 4 bases, J lost 0 bases, and 7 bases stayed unmatched. Germline V gives CDR1 LNHDA, CDR2 SQIVND (reference sequence). The CDR3 covers 17 residues. The CDR3 nucleotides are TGTGCCAGTAGTAGGAACCGGGACAGGGACTCTGGAAACACCATATATTTT. This gives the protein CASSRNRDRDSGNTIYF.

This clone occurred once. This chain links TRBV6-5 with TRBJ1-2; perhaps TRBD1 as D (5 bases). Germline V lookup: CDR1 MNHEY, CDR2 SVGAGI. Trimming removed 2 bases from V and 0 bases from J, with 13 bases in between. This CDR3 has 16 amino acids. The CDR3 loop is CASSYRVRAPNYGYTF. CDR3 nucleotides: TGTGCCAGCAGTTACCGGGTCAGGGCCCCTAACTATGGCTACACCTTC.

V and J are TRBV9 and TRBJ2-7; possible D gene TRBD2, 6 bases. V lost 0 bases and J 3 bases, leaving 16 bases between the germline ends. CDR1 and CDR2 (germline): SGDLS, YYNGEE. CDR3 length: 16 amino acids. CDR3 region: CASSVGREAPVYEQYF. The CDR3 DNA is TGTGCCAGCAGCGTAGGGAGGGAAGCGCCCGTCTACGAGCAGTACTTC.

The chain is built from TRBV7-2 and TRBJ2-7; D might be TRBD1 (5 bases). The V gene lost 1 base and the J gene lost 6 bases, with 13 bases spanning the gap. Germline CDR1 is SGHTA and CDR2 is FQGNSA. This CDR3 is built from 14 residues. CDR3 in amino acids: CASSLEAGPGEQYF. CDR3 nucleotides: TGTGCCAGCAGCTTAGAGGCAGGGCCTGGCGAGCAGTACTTC.